The clone carrying this TCR beta chain turned up a few times. Its antigen is as yet unknown. The CDR3 runs 12 residues. Germline lookup yields CDR1 LGHDT and CDR2 YNNKEL (reference sequence). V was pared by 0 bases and J by 6 bases, with 5 bases between. Together with a sample-barcoded 5' primer, a J-beta primer mix was included in a second PCR lasting roughly 7 to 11 cycles. Unique molecular identifiers of 12 random nucleotides labeled each cDNA. In TCRdb, the 5' RACE reads were re-called with MiXCR into one record per CDR3 protein. The repertoire holds 1.6 million or so distinct CDR3 sequences, with roughly 32% as singletons. Isolated PBMCs totaled at least 6.5 million in each sample. These data belong to a study of blood T cells in healthy people across ages. Whole-study context: Template switching caught about one barcoded beta molecule for each two T cells.

Overall study results and limits: Possibly, changes in expanded clonotypes were confounded because donor CMV status was unknown.

The clonotype comes from a woman aged 25 to 39 in good health. This rearrangement joins TRBV3-1 to TRBJ2-5; D unresolved. Sequenced: blood. The CDR3, as DNA: TGTGCCAGCAGCCAAGAGGAGAAGACCCAGTACTTC. Residues: CASSQEEKTQYF.